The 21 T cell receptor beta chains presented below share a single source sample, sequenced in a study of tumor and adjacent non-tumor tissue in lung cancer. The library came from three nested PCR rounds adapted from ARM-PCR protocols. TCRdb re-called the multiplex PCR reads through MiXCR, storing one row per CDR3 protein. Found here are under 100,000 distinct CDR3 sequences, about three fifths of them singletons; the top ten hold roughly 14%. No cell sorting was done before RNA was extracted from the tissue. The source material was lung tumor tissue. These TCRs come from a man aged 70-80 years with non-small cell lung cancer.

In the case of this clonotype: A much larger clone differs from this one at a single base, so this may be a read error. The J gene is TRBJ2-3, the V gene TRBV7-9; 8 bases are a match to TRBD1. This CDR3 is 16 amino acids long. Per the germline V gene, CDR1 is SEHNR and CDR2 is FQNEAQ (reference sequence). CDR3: CASSLLTTGDTDMQYF. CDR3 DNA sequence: TGTGCCAGCAGCTTACTGACGACAGGGGACACAGATATGCAGTATTTT. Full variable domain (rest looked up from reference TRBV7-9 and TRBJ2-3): DTGVSQNPRHKITKRGQNVTFRCDPISEHNRLYWYRQTLGQGPEFLTYFQNEAQLEKSRLLSDRFSAERPKGSFSTLEIQRTEQGDSAMYLCASSLLTTGDTDMQYFGPGTRLTVL.

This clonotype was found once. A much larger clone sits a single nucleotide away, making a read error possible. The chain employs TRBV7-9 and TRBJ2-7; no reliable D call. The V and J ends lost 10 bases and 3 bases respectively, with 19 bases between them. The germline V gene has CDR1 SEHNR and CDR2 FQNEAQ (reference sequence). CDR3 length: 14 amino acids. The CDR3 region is CATQPGPTSYEQYF. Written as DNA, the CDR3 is TGTGCCACGCAACCTGGCCCTACCAGCTACGAGCAGTACTTC.

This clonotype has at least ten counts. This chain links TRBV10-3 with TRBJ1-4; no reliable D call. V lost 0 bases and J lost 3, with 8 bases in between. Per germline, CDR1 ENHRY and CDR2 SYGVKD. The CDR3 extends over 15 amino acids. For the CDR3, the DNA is TGTGCCATCAGTGAGTCGGACGGTCCTAATGAAAAACTGTTTTTT. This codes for CAISESDGPNEKLFF.

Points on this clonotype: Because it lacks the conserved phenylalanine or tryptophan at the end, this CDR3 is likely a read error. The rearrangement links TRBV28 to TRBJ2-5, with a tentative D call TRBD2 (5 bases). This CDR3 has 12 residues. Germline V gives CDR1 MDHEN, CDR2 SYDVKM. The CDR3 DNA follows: TGTGCCGGCAGTCGGACGGGGGAGACCCAGTACATC. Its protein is CAGSRTGETQYI.

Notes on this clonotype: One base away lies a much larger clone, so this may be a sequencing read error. CDR3 coding DNA: TGTGCCAGCAACGGACAGTTCAATGAGCAGTTCTTC. This sequence encodes CASNGQFNEQFF. The J gene is TRBJ2-1, the V gene TRBV12-3 or TRBV12-4; D perhaps matches TRBD1 (6 bases). Trimming left V 7 bases short and J 6 bases short, with 10 bases between. The CDR3 contains 12 residues.

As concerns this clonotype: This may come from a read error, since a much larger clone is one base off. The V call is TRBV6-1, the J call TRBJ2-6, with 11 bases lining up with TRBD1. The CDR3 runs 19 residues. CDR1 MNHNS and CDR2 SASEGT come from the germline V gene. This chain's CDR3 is CASSEVATDRGHGANVLSF. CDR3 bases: TGTGCCAGCAGTGAAGTAGCAACGGACAGGGGGCATGGGGCCAACGTCCTGTCTTTC.

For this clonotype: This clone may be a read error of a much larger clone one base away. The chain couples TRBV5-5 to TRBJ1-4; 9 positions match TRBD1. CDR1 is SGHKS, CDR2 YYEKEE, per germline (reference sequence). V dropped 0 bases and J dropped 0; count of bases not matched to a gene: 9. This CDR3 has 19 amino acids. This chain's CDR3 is CASSLAMTGGRATNEKLFF. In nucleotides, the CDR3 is TGTGCCAGCAGCTTGGCCATGACAGGGGGGAGGGCAACTAATGAAAAACTGTTTTTT.

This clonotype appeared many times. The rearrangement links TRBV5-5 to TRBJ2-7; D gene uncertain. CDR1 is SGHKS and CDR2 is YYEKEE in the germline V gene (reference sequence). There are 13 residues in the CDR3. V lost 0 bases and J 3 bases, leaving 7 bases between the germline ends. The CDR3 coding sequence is TGTGCCAGCAGCTTGGAACCAGGCTACGAGCAGTACTTC. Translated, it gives CASSLEPGYEQYF.

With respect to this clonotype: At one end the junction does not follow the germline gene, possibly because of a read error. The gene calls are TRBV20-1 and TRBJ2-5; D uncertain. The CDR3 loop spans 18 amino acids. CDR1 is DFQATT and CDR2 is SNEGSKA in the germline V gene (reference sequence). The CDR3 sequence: CRARDTMRGAVYGETQYF. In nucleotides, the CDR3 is TGCCGTGCTAGAGATACGATGAGAGGCGCGGTGTACGGCGAGACCCAGTACTTC.

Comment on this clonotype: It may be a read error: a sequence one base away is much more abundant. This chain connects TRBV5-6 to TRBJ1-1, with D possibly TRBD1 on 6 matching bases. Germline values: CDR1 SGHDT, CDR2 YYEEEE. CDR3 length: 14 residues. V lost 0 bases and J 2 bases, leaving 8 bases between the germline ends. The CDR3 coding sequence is TGTGCCAGCAGCTTGGACAGGGTAAACACTGAAGCTTTCTTT. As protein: CASSLDRVNTEAFF.

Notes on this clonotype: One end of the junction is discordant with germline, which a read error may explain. The CDR3 DNA is TGCTCCAACAGTGAACGGGTTACCAACACTGAAGCTTTCTTT. Its protein product is CSNSERVTNTEAFF. V and J are TRBV6-1 and TRBJ1-1; D uncertain. CDR1 and CDR2 (germline): MNHNS, SASEGT. The CDR3 is 14 amino acids.

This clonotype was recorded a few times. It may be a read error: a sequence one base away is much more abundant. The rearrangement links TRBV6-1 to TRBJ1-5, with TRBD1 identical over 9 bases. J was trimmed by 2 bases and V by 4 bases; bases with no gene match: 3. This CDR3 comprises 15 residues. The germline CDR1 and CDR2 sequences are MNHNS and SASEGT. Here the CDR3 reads CASSGTGDGNQPQHF. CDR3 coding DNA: TGTGCCAGCAGTGGGACAGGGGATGGCAATCAGCCCCAGCATTTT.

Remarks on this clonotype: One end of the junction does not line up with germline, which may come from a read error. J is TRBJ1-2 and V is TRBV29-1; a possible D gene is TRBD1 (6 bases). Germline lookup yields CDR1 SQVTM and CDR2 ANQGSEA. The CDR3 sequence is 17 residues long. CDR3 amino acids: CSVEEGEGTPHHDGYTF. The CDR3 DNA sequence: TGCAGCGTCGAAGAGGGTGAAGGGACACCTCATCATGATGGCTACACCTTC.

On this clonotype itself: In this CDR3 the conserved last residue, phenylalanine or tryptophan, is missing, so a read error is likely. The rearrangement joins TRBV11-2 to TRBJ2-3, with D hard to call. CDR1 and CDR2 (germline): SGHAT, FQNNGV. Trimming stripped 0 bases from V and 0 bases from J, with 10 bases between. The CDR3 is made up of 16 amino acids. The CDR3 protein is CASSLDRSTSTDTQYL. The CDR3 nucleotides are TGTGCCAGCAGCTTAGACAGGTCGACAAGCACAGATACGCAGTATTTA.

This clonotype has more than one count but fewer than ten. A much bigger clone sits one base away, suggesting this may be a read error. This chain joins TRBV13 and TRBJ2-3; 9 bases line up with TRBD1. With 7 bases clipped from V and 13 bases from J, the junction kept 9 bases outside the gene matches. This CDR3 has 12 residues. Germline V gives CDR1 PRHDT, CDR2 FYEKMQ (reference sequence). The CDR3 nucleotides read TGTGCCAGCAACGTAAGCGACAGGGGGGAGTATTTT. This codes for CASNVSDRGEYF. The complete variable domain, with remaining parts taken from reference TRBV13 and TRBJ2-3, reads AAGVIQSPRHLIKEKRETATLKCYPIPRHDTVYWYQQGPGQDPQFLISFYEKMQSDKGSIPDRFSAQQFSDYHSELNMSSLELGDSALYFCASNVSDRGEYFGPGTRLTVL.

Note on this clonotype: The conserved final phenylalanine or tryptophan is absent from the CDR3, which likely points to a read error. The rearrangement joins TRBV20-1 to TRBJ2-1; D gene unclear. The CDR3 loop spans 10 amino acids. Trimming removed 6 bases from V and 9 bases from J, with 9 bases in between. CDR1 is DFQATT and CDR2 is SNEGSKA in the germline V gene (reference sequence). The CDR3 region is CSAVHPEQFS. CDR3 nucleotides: TGCAGTGCAGTGCACCCTGAGCAGTTCTCC.

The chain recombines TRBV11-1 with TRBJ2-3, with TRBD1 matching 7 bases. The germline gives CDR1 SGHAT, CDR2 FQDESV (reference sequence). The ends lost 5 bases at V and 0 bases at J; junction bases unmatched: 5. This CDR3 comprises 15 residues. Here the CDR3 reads CASSVGQDSTDTQYF. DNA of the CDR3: TGTGCCAGCAGCGTCGGACAGGATAGCACAGATACGCAGTATTTT. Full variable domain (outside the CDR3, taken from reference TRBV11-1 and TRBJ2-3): EAEVAQSPRYKITEKSQAVAFWCDPISGHATLYWYRQILGQGPELLVQFQDESVVDDSQLPKDRFSAERLKGVDSTLKIQPAELGDSAMYLCASSVGQDSTDTQYFGPGTRLTVL.

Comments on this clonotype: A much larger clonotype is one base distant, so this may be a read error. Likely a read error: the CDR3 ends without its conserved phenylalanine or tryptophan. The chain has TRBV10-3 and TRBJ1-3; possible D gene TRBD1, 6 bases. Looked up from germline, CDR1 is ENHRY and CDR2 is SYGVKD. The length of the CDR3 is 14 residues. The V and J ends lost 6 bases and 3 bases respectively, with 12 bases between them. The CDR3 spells CAISTGIYGNTIYL. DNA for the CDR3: TGTGCCATCAGCACAGGGATTTATGGAAACACCATATATCTT.

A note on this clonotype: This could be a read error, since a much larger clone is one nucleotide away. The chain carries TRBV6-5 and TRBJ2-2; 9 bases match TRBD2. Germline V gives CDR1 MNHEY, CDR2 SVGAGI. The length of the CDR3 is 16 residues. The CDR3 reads CVSMRQLAGLGGELFF. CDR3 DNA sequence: TGTGTCAGCATGCGGCAACTAGCGGGTCTAGGCGGGGAGCTGTTTTTT.

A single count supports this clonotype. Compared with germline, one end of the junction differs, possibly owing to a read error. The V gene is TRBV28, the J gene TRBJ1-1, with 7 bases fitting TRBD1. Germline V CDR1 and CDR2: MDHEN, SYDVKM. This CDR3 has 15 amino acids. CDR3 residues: CVSGSPTGLMTEAFF. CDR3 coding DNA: TGTGTCAGCGGTTCCCCGACAGGGTTAATGACTGAAGCTTTCTTT.

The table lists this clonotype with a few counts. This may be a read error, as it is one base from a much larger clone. In DNA, the CDR3 is TGCAACGTTGAAAAGGGGACGGGCACTGAAGCTTTCTTT. It yields the protein CNVEKGTGTEAFF. The chain couples TRBV29-1 to TRBJ1-1, with D perhaps matching TRBD1 (5 bases). The germline V gene has CDR1 SQVTM and CDR2 ANQGSEA. This CDR3 has 13 amino acids.